This is a list of T cell receptor beta chains from one sample in a study of regulatory T cells in long-lasting Graves disease. TCRdb passed the multiplex PCR reads through MiXCR, listing each CDR3 protein once. There are more than 300,000 distinct CDR3 sequences in the sample; around 15% occur only once, and approximately 22% lies in the top ten. This material consisted of peripheral blood mononuclear cells (PBMCs), taken at new diagnosis, from a patient treated with antithyroid drugs. The receptors shown here come from a female donor with Graves disease. Each CDR3 is given with its conserved first and last residue. Each record gives: clone size, V gene, D gene, J gene, CDR3 DNA, CDR3 protein. The D gene is left open where the match is weak. Size is omitted from some rows. Given values are once, few, many or a class for expanded clones.

many,TRBV6-2/TRBV6-3,TRBD2,TRBJ2-1,TGTGCCAGCAATAAGGGACTAGCGGGAGTCCCCCCGGGGAATGAGCAGTTCTTC,CASNKGLAGVPPGNEQFF
many,TRBV6-2/TRBV6-3,NA,TRBJ1-2,TGTGCCAGCTTCAGGGCGACGTATGGCTACACCTTC,CASFRATYGYTF
many,TRBV6-1,NA,TRBJ1-5,TGTGCCAGCAAGTGGGTGGGGATGCATGGCAATCAGCCCCAGCATTTT,CASKWVGMHGNQPQHF
many,TRBV7-2,NA,TRBJ2-2,TGTGCCAGCAGTGTCCTCATGGGGGAGCTGTTTTTT,CASSVLMGELFF
many,TRBV5-1,TRBD1,TRBJ2-1,TGCGCCAGCAGCGGGGGACAGGTAATCAATGAGCAGTTCTTC,CASSGGQVINEQFF
many,TRBV7-2,TRBD2,TRBJ2-1,TGTGCCAGCAGCTTAGGAAGCGGGGGGGGCAATGAGCAGTTCTTC,CASSLGSGGGNEQFF
many,TRBV5-1,NA,TRBJ1-2,TGCGCCAGCAGCTTCGACTCACGGGGCTACACCTTC,CASSFDSRGYTF
once,TRBV13,NA,TRBJ2-3,TGTGCCAGCAGCCCCAGGGGGGGCCCCCCAGATACGCAGTATTTT,CASSPRGGPPDTQYF
many,TRBV20-1,NA,TRBJ2-3,TGCAGCCCCCGAAGGGGGGGTACAGATACGCAGTATTTT,CSPRRGGTDTQYF
many,TRBV2,TRBD2,TRBJ2-7,TGTGCCAGCAGCGGGGCCGCAACTAGCGGGCGTAACTACGAGCAGTACTTC,CASSGAATSGRNYEQYF
many,TRBV6-1,NA,TRBJ1-4,TGTGCCAGCAGGCGGACCGCCGGCGTGTCGAAGGAAAAACTGTTTTTT,CASRRTAGVSKEKLFF
many,TRBV20-1,TRBD1,TRBJ2-4,TGCAGTGCTAGAGATAGGGACAGGGGAAATTCATTAACCATTCAGTACTTC,CSARDRDRGNSLTIQYF
many,TRBV19,NA,TRBJ1-1,TGTGCCAGTAGTAGGGGTCGAAGGGCGAACACTGAAGCTTTCTTT,CASSRGRRANTEAFF
NA,TRBV19,NA,TRBJ2-1,TGTGCCAGTAGTTCAGACATGAGCTCCTACAATGAGCAGTTCTTC,CASSSDMSSYNEQFF
NA,TRBV27,TRBD2,TRBJ2-7,TGTGCCAGCAGTGCCCCCTCTAGCGGGAGTTACGAGCAGTACTTC,CASSAPSSGSYEQYF
many,TRBV3-1,TRBD1,TRBJ1-2,TGTGCCAGCAGCCAAGAAGGGACAGTCAGTAACTATGGCTACACCTTC,CASSQEGTVSNYGYTF
many,TRBV4-1,NA,TRBJ1-2,TGCGCCAGCAGCCAACCAGCGGGACACTATGGCTACACCTTC,CASSQPAGHYGYTF
many,TRBV7-8,NA,TRBJ2-7,TGTGCCAGCAGCCGACCGGGCCTCGTTTACGAGCAGTACTTC,CASSRPGLVYEQYF
many,TRBV12-3/TRBV12-4,TRBD2,TRBJ2-5,TGTGCCAGCAGTTTAGCGTTCGGGCTAGCGGGAATTCGGTTTGAGAGAGAGACCCAGTACTTC,CASSLAFGLAGIRFERETQYF
many,TRBV12-3/TRBV12-4,TRBD1,TRBJ1-4,TGTGCCAGCATCACGACAGGGTCTAATGAAAAACTGTTTTTT,CASITTGSNEKLFF
few,TRBV28,TRBD2,TRBJ2-7,TGTGCCAGCAGTCGGCCTTACGGGACTAGCGGGAAGAGGATCTACGAGCAGTACTTC,CASSRPYGTSGKRIYEQYF
NA,TRBV4-1,NA,TRBJ2-1,TGCGCCAGCAGCCGGGAATTGGACGGGTACTACAATGAGCAGTTCTTC,CASSRELDGYYNEQFF
NA,TRBV5-6,NA,TRBJ2-1,TGTGCCAGCAGCTTAAACCTCTTGGGGGAGCTCTACAATGAGCAGTTCTTC,CASSLNLLGELYNEQFF
many,TRBV12-3/TRBV12-4,NA,TRBJ1-1,TGTGCCAGCCGTCTGGGCATGAACACTGAAGCTTTCTTT,CASRLGMNTEAFF
many,TRBV7-9,TRBD2,TRBJ2-1,TGTGCCAGCAGCCGGACCCCGGGGGGGACCAATGAGCAGTTCTTC,CASSRTPGGTNEQFF
many,TRBV3-1,TRBD2,TRBJ2-7,TGTGCCAGCAGGCCAGCCGGACTAGCGGGGGGCGAGCAGTACTTC,CASRPAGLAGGEQYF
NA,TRBV24-1,TRBD2,TRBJ2-1,TGTGCCACCAGTGATTTTTCGACTAGCGGGCGCAATGAGCAGTTCTTC,CATSDFSTSGRNEQFF
many,TRBV5-1,TRBD1,TRBJ2-1,TGCGCCAGCAGTCGGACAGGGACACAATACAATGAGCAGTTCTTC,CASSRTGTQYNEQFF
many,TRBV28,NA,TRBJ2-7,TGTGCCAGCAGTTTACACCGGGACTACGAGCAGTACTTC,CASSLHRDYEQYF
many,TRBV10-3,TRBD2,TRBJ2-3,TGTGCCATCAGAAAATTAGCGGGAGAGGCAGATACGCAGTATTTT,CAIRKLAGEADTQYF
few,TRBV19,NA,TRBJ2-7,TGTGCCAGTAGTATCCTACCCGGGACAAACTACGAGCAGTACTTC,CASSILPGTNYEQYF
few,TRBV12-3/TRBV12-4,NA,TRBJ1-2,TGTGCCAGCAGTTCTAGGGTAGTCGGCTACACCTTC,CASSSRVVGYTF
many,TRBV4-1,TRBD1,TRBJ1-1,TGCGCCAGCAGCCAAGCGCTAACCCAGGGGGCTGAAGCTTTCTTT,CASSQALTQGAEAFF
NA,TRBV6-1,NA,TRBJ1-2,TGTGCCAGCAGTGAAATTCAGGGAATCTATGGCTACACCTTC,CASSEIQGIYGYTF
NA,TRBV6-2/TRBV6-3,NA,TRBJ2-1,TGTGCCAGCAGGGGGACTGGCGGGGCCAACAATGAGCAGTTCTTC,CASRGTGGANNEQFF
many,TRBV27,TRBD1,TRBJ2-5,TGTGCCAGCAGCCTACGCCCGTCTGGCAGGGGGCGTCGGGAGACCCAGTACTTC,CASSLRPSGRGRRETQYF
many,TRBV10-3,NA,TRBJ1-1,TGTGCCATCAGGGAGAGCACTGAAGCTTTCTTT,CAIRESTEAFF
many,TRBV20-1,TRBD2,TRBJ2-1,TGCAGTGCTAGAGTAGCGGGAGGGATCTCCTACAATGAGCAGTTCTTC,CSARVAGGISYNEQFF
few,TRBV4-1,TRBD2,TRBJ2-1,TGCGCCAGCAGCCAATCGGGACTAGCGGGTAGCTCCTACAATGAGCAGTTCTTC,CASSQSGLAGSSYNEQFF
NA,TRBV7-2,NA,TRBJ2-3,TGTGCCAGCAGCCTCAACCGGGACAACACAGATACGCAGTATTTT,CASSLNRDNTDTQYF
many,TRBV30,NA,TRBJ1-6,TGTGCCTGGAGTGTAACAGGAACCAATTCACCCCTCCACTTT,CAWSVTGTNSPLHF
NA,TRBV10-2,TRBD1,TRBJ1-2,TGCGCCATTATGGACAGGGAGGGCTACACCTTC,CAIMDREGYTF
many,TRBV12-3/TRBV12-4,NA,TRBJ1-5,TGTGCCAGCAGCCCTCAAACTCCAGGGAGGAATCAGCCCCAGCATTTT,CASSPQTPGRNQPQHF
many,TRBV29-1,NA,TRBJ1-2,TGCAGCATCCGGGTCACCTCGCAGTATGGCTACACCTTC,CSIRVTSQYGYTF
NA,TRBV6-2/TRBV6-3,NA,TRBJ1-1,TGTGCCAGCAGTGAGATAGTCTATGAAGCTTTCTTT,CASSEIVYEAFF
many,TRBV30,NA,TRBJ2-5,TGTGCCTGGACACAGCTTCAAGAGACCCAGTACTTC,CAWTQLQETQYF
many,TRBV29-1,NA,TRBJ1-1,TGCAGCGTTGAAAGTCGGGGTGTAGATCTTGACACTGAAGCTTTCTTT,CSVESRGVDLDTEAFF
many,TRBV7-9,NA,TRBJ2-1,TGTGCCAGCAGCTCCTCGGGGGGCGATGAGCAGTTCTTC,CASSSSGGDEQFF
many,TRBV9,TRBD1,TRBJ1-4,TGTGCCAGCAGCGCACAGGACAGGACAAAGGAAAAACTGTTTTTT,CASSAQDRTKEKLFF
many,TRBV4-3,NA,TRBJ2-6,TGCGCCAGCAGCCAAGAAACAGGTGAAAGAGTCCTGACTTTC,CASSQETGERVLTF
many,TRBV27,TRBD1,TRBJ1-2,TGTGCCAGCAGCAGAGCCCGGGACAGGGGTAACTATGGCTACACCTTC,CASSRARDRGNYGYTF